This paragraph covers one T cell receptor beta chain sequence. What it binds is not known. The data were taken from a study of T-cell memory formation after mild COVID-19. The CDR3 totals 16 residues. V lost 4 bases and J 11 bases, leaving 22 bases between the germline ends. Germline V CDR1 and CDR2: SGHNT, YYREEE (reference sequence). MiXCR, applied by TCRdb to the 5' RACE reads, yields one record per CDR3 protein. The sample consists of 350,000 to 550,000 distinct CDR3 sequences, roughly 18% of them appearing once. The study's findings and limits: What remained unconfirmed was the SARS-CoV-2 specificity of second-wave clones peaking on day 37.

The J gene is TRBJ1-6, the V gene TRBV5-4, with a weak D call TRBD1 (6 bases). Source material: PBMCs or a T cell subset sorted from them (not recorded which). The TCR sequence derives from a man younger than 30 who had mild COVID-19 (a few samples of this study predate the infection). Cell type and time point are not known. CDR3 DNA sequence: TGTGCCAGCAGCGCGGGATTGACAGGATCATGGGCACCCCTCCACTTT. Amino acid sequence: CASSAGLTGSWAPLHF.